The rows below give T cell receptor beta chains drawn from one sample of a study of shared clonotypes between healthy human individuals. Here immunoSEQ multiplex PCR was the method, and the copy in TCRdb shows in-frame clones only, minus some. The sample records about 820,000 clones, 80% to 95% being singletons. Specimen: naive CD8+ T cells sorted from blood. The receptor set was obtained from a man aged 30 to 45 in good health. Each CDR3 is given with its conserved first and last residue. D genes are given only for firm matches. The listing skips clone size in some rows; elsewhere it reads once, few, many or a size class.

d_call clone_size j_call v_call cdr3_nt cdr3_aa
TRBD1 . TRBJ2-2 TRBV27 TGTGCCGTCCGGACAGGGTACACCGGGGAGCTGTTTTTT CAVRTGYTGELFF
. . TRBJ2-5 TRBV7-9 TGTGCCAGCAGCTCGGCCGCACAGTACCAAGAGACCCAGTACTTC CASSSAAQYQETQYF
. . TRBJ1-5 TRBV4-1 TGCGCCAGCAGCCCGGACGGCTATAGCAATCAGCCCCAGCATTTT CASSPDGYSNQPQHF
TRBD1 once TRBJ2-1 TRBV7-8 TGTGCCAGCAGCTTAGAATTAGGGGACGGGACAGTATACAATGAGCAGTTCTTC CASSLELGDGTVYNEQFF
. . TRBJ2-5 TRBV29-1 TGCAGCGTTGACACTACCGAAGAGACCCAGTACTTC CSVDTTEETQYF
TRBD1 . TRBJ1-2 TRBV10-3 TGTGCCATCAGTCAGACTTTGGACAGGGTCGACTATGGCTACACCTTC CAISQTLDRVDYGYTF
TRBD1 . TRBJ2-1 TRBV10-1 TGCGCCAGTGGACAGGCAGACAATGAGCAGTTCTTC CASGQADNEQFF
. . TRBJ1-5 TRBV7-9 TGTGCCAGCAGCCCCAATCAGCCCCAGCATTTT CASSPNQPQHF
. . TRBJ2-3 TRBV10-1 TGCGCCAGCAGTGAGGAGTTTACTAGCACAGATACGCAGTATTTT CASSEEFTSTDTQYF
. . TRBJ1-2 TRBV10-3 TGTGCCATCAGTGAGTCGGGGGAAAAGGGCACCTTC CAISESGEKGTF
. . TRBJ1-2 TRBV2 TGTGCCAGCAGTGAATTAGGGCCCCCCTCCTATGGCTACACCTTC CASSELGPPSYGYTF
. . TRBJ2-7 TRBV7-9 TGTGCCAGCAGCCTTAATACCGGGAGCCCCTACGAGCAGTACTTC CASSLNTGSPYEQYF
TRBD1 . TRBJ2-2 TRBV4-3 TGCGCCAGCAGCCTCGGGACAGCTAACACCGGGGAGCTGTTTTTT CASSLGTANTGELFF
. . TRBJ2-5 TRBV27 TGTGCCAGCAGTTTGATGTACACCGACCAAGAGACCCAGTACTTC CASSLMYTDQETQYF
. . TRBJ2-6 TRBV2 TGTGCCAGCAGCGGGCCTTCTGGGGCCAACGTCCTGACTTTC CASSGPSGANVLTF
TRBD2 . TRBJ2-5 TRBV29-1 TGCAGCGGGACCCTAGCGGATGGGTGGGAGACCCAGTACTTC CSGTLADGWETQYF
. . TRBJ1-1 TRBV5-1 TGCGCCAGCAGCTTGGTGGGGGATCAATCTGAAGCTTTCTTT CASSLVGDQSEAFF
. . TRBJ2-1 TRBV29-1 TGCAGCGTTGAAGGAGATGGCAATGAGCAGTTCTTC CSVEGDGNEQFF
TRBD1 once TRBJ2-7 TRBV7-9 TGTGCCAGCAGCCCCACCGGGACAGCATCCTACGAGCAGTACTTC CASSPTGTASYEQYF
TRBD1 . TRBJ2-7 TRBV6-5 TGTGCCAGCAGACCTACCGGGACAGGGTATTACGAGCAGTACTTC CASRPTGTGYYEQYF
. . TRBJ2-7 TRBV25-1 TGTGCCAGCAGGGGGACGTGGCGCGAGCAGTACTTC CASRGTWREQYF
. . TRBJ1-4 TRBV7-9 TGTGCCAGCACCCCCAACCCTAATGAAAAACTGTTTTTT CASTPNPNEKLFF
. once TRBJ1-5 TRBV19 TGTGCCACACGTGAGGGCCCCTGGGCAAAGCAGCCCCAGCATTTT CATREGPWAKQPQHF
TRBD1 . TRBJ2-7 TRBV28 TGTGCCAGCAGTCCCCCCACCGCTAGGACAGGGTTTCACGAGCAGTACTTC CASSPPTARTGFHEQYF
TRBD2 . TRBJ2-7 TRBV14 TGTGCCAGCAGCCAAGAGGGTACTAGCGCATTCTCCTACGAGCAGTACTTC CASSQEGTSAFSYEQYF
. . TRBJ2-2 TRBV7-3 TGTGCCAGCAGCAACGAGCGGAGCCCCGGGGAGCTGTTTTTT CASSNERSPGELFF
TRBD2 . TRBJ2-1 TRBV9 TGTGCCAGCAGCGTGGGGCTAGCGGCCTACAATGAGCAGTTCTTC CASSVGLAAYNEQFF
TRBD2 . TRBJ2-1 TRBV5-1 TGCGCCAGCAGCCCCACTAGCGGAGGAGGGAATGAGCAGTTCTTC CASSPTSGGGNEQFF
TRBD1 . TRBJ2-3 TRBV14 TGTGCCAGCAGCTACCAGGGGGCGATTGTTGCAGATACGCAGTATTTT CASSYQGAIVADTQYF
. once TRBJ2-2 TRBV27 TGTGCCAGCAGAAGGGGCCAACAAAGATACGATAACACCGGGGAGCTGTTTTTT CASRRGQQRYDNTGELFF
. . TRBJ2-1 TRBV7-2 TGTGCCAGCAGCTTAGCGGGAAGTTCCTACAATGAGCAGTTCTTC CASSLAGSSYNEQFF